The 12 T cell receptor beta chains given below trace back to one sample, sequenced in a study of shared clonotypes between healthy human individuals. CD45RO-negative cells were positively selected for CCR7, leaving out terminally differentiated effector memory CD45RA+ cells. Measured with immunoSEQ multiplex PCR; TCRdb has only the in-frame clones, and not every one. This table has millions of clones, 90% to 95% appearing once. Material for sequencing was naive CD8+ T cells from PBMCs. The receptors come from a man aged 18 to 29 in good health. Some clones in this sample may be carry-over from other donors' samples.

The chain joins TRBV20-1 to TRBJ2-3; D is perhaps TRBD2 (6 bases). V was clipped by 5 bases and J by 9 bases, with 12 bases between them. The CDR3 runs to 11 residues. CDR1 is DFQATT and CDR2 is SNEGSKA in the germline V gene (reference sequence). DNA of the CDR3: TGCAGTGCTGGGGGGTCGGGGACGCAGTATTTT. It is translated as CSAGGSGTQYF.

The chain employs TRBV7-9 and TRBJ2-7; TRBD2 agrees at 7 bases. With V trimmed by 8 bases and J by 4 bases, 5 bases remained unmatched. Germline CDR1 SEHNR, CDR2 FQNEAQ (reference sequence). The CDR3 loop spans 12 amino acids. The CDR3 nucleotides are TGTGCCAGCGCCTGGGGGGGTTACGAGCAGTACTTC. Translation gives CASAWGGYEQYF.

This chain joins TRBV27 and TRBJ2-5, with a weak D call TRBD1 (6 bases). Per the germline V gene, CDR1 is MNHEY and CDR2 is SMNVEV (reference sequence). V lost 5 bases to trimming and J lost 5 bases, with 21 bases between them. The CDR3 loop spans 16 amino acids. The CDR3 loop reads CASSGGPGVMSETQYF. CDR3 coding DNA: TGTGCCAGCAGTGGGGGCCCAGGGGTAATGTCGGAGACCCAGTACTTC.

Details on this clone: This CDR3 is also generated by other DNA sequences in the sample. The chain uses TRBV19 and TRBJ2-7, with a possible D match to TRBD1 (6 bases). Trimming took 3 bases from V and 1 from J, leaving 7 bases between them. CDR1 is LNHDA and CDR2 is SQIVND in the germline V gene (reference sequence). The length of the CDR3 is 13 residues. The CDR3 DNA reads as TGTGCCAGTAGTATTACAGGGTCCTACGAGCAGTACTTC. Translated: CASSITGSYEQYF.

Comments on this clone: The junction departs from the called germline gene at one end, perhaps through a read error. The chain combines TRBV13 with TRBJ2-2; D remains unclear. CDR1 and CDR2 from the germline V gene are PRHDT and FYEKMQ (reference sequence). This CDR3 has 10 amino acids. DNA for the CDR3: TGTGCCATCAGCCCCGGGGAGCTGTTTTTT. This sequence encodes CAISPGELFF.

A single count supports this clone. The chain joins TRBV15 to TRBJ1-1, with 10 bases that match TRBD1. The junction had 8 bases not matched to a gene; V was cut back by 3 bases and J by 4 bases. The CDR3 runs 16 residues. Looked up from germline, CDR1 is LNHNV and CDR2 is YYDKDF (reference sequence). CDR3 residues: CATSRTGGEVSTEAFF. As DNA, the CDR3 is TGTGCCACCAGCAGGACAGGGGGCGAGGTCAGCACTGAAGCTTTCTTT.

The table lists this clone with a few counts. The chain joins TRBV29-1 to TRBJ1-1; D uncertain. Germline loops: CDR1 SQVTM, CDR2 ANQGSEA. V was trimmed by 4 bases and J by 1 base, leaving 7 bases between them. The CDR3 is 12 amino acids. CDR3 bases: TGCAGCGTTGGAGTTGGGAACACTGAAGCTTTCTTT. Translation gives CSVGVGNTEAFF.

The CDR3, as DNA: TGTGCCAGCAGCTTAGGGTTTTCTAGCCCCAATACCGGGGAGCTGTTTTTT. Its protein product is CASSLGFSSPNTGELFF. The chain carries TRBV7-9 and TRBJ2-2, with D perhaps matching TRBD2 (5 bases). The V gene lost 1 base and the J gene lost 5 bases, with 17 bases spanning the gap. CDR3 size: 17 residues. Germline V gene lookup returns CDR1 SEHNR and CDR2 FQNEAQ (reference sequence).

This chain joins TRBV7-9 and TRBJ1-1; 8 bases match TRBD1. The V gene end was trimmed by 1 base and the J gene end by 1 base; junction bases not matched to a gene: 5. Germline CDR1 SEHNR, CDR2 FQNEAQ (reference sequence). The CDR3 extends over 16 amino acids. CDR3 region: CASSLDLGTGNTEAFF. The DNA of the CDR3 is TGTGCCAGCAGCTTAGACCTCGGGACAGGGAACACTGAAGCTTTCTTT.

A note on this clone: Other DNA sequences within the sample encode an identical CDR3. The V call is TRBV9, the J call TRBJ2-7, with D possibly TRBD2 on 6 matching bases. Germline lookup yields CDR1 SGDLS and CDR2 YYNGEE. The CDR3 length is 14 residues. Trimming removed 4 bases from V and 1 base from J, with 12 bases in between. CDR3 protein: CASSHTGSSYEQYF. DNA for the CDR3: TGTGCCAGCAGCCATACCGGGAGTTCCTACGAGCAGTACTTC.

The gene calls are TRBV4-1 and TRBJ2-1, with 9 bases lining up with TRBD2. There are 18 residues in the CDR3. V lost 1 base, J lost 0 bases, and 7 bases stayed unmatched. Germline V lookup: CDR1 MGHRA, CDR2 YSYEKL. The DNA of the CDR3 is TGCGCCAGCAGCCAAGTATGGCGGGAGGGGAGCTCCTACAATGAGCAGTTCTTC. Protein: CASSQVWREGSSYNEQFF.

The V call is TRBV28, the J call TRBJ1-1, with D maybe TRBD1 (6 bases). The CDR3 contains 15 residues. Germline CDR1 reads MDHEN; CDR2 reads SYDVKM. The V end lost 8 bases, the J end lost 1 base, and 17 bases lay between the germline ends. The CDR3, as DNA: TGTGCCAGCCTAACCGAGGACAGCCAGAACACTGAAGCTTTCTTT. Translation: CASLTEDSQNTEAFF.